This T cell receptor beta chain was obtained from a study of graft-versus-host responses after intestinal transplantation. On this clone itself: Its matching antigen is unknown.

Generated by immunoSEQ multiplex PCR, the TCRdb table keeps only in-frame clones and is missing some. Of about 40,000 clones in the sample, about 95% were seen once. The input for sequencing was unstimulated CD8+ T cells sorted from spleen or lymph node cells, taken before transplant. The receptor comes from a human donor who was the organ donor for an intestinal transplant.

DNA for the CDR3: TGTGCCTGGGCTTACAGGGGGCTGTACGAGCAGTACTTC. Amino acid sequence: CAWAYRGLYEQYF. The chain joins TRBV30 to TRBJ2-7, with 9 bases lining up with TRBD1. The CDR3 length is 13 residues. Trimming cost V 5 bases and J 4 bases; bases outside gene matches: 6. The V gene's germline CDR1 is GTSNPN and CDR2 SVGIG (reference sequence).